This T cell receptor (beta chain) was sequenced during a study of cytomegalovirus exposure and HLA in healthy donors. CDR3 size: 14 residues. Germline CDR1 and CDR2: SNHLY and FYNNEI. Trimming took 8 bases from V and 2 from J; bases not matched to a gene: 5. Vbeta (60) and Jbeta (13) primers were used in the PCR. Using immunoSEQ multiplex PCR, the repertoire was profiled, and TCRdb retains in-frame clones only, with some absent. The top ten clones hold 6.5% to 8.5% of a sample with some 150,000 clones, under 85% of them seen once. Despite likely unrecorded immune exposures, the donors were nominally healthy at the time of sampling.

The gene calls are TRBV2 and TRBJ2-5; 10 bases map to TRBD1. The sequenced sample was PBMCs. This sequence was found in a woman between 40 and 50 years old in good health and CMV-seropositive. The DNA for the CDR3 is TGTGCCAGCGAGAAGGACAGGGGGCAAGAGACCCAGTACTTC. This codes for CASEKDRGQETQYF.